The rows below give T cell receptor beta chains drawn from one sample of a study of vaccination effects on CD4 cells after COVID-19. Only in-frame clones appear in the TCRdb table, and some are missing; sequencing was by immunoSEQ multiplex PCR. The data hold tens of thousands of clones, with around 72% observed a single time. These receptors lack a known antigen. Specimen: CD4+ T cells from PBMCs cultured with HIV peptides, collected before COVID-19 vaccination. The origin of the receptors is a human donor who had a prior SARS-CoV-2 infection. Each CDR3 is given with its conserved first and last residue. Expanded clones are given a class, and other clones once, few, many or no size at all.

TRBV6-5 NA CASSYRAVNSPLHF
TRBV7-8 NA CASSSWGAGNTGELFF
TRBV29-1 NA CSVGGRSTDTQYF
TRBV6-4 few CASSAGGETDTQYF
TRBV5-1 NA CASSSTPRTNEKLFF
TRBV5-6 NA CASSLGGRTHLGYGYTF
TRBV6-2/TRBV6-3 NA CASSSRDLVNYGYTF
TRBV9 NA CASSVWVSGDQETQYF
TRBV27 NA CASSWNRGVETQYF
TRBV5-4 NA CASSTQGGGREQYF
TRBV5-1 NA CASSLRVSEQYF
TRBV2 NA CASQGGRGVYEQYF
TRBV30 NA CAWSGLGYEQYF
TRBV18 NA CASSATGEGYEQYF
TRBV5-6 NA CASSLVGIRSSNEQFF
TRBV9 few CASSPRTGTSYNEQFF
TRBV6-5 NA CASSMTPGRNYEQYF
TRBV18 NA CASSYATGGLQVDEQYF
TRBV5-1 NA CASSAEPRNTEAFF
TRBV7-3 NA CASSPANAHNEQFF
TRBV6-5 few CASTRELLYNEQFF
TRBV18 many CASHNDPVGGYTF
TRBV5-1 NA CASSPGTSGRPTEWDTQYF
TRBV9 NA CASSVIAGPRGEQFF
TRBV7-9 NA CASNFIGTGSNYGYTF
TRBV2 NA CASSVRGTSGNTIYF
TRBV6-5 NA CASSYGQKGYTF
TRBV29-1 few CSVREVFDSPLHF
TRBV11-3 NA CASSVDRGSAGANVLTF
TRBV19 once CASNPEPGTGYTF
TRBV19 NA CASSSNRGRLPQHF
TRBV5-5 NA CASSMESGEQPQHF
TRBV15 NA CATSRVGEGPRYEQFF
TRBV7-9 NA CASSLGSPGTEAFF
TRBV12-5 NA CASGLGTGGTQYF